This passage covers 8 T cell receptor beta chains from one sample sequenced in a study of blood T cell repertoires in COVID-19 (dated by TCRdb to about 2020). Library preparation was by the immunoSEQ multiplex PCR assay. TCRdb took over this immuneACCESS table, retaining in-frame rearrangements with V and J assigned. Such tables are incomplete; in checked studies, under half of the missing clones stem from an unresolved V gene, and the remainder is unexplained. This sample lists tens of thousands of clones; about 90% were detected once. The ten most abundant clones make up around 2.4% of the sample. The sequencing sample was made of peripheral blood. All receptors come from a man aged 50 to 59 with active COVID-19.

The chain couples TRBV10-3 to TRBJ1-4; no firm D call. Germline CDR1 reads ENHRY; CDR2 reads SYGVKD. The CDR3 is 15 residues long. Trimming removed 0 bases from V and 0 bases from J, with 5 bases in between. CDR3 region: CAISESGATNEKLFF. The DNA of the CDR3 is TGTGCCATCAGTGAGTCAGGAGCAACTAATGAAAAACTGTTTTTT.

The V gene is TRBV7-4, the J gene TRBJ1-1; D is uncertain. The CDR3 has 15 residues. V was trimmed by 5 bases and J by 0 bases, leaving 13 bases between them. Germline loops: CDR1 SGHVT, CDR2 SQSDAQ. The CDR3: CASSPWWQLNTEAFF. For the CDR3, the DNA is TGTGCCAGCAGCCCCTGGTGGCAACTGAACACTGAAGCTTTCTTT.

This clone occurred once. The CDR3 DNA reads TGCGCCAGCAGCTTGGGGAGTGCAGATACGCAGTATTTT. Translated, it gives CASSLGSADTQYF. V is TRBV5-1 and J is TRBJ2-3; D is undetermined. V dropped 0 bases and J dropped 4 bases, with 6 bases sitting between them. The CDR3 totals 13 residues. Germline CDR1 and CDR2: SGHRS and YFSETQ.

V is TRBV2 and J is TRBJ2-7; no clear D. In germline, CDR1 is SNHLY, CDR2 FYNNEI. V lost 0 bases and J lost 7, with 13 bases in between. The CDR3 length is 14 residues. The CDR3 DNA sequence: TGTGCCAGCAGTGAAGCCCAGGTACCGAGTGAGCAGTACTTC. This translates into CASSEAQVPSEQYF.

This rearrangement joins TRBV5-8 to TRBJ1-6, with D hard to call. This CDR3 spans 12 amino acids. The germline V gene encodes CDR1 SGHTS and CDR2 YDEGEE. The V end was cut by 0 bases, the J end by 10 bases, with 5 bases between. CDR3 residues: CASSLGRSPLHF. The CDR3 nucleotides read TGTGCCAGCAGCTTGGGGAGATCACCCCTCCACTTT.

The chain joins TRBV3-1 (or the pseudogene TRBV3-2) to TRBJ2-7, with D possibly TRBD2 on 5 matching bases. Germline CDR1 and CDR2: LGHDT and YNNKEL (reference sequence). The V and J ends lost 4 bases and 3 bases respectively, with 13 bases between them. The CDR3 spans 14 residues. The chain's CDR3 is CASSPGEGIYEQYF. The CDR3 DNA sequence: TGTGCCAGCAGCCCCGGAGAGGGTATCTACGAGCAGTACTTC.

The chain couples TRBV10-1 to TRBJ2-2; D is possibly TRBD2 (6 bases). This CDR3 has 15 residues. Deletions cut 4 bases from V and 4 bases from J, with 13 bases between. CDR1 is WNHNN and CDR2 is SYGVQD in the germline V gene (reference sequence). Here the CDR3 reads CASSGRAGGTGELFF. The CDR3 DNA is TGCGCCAGCAGTGGGAGGGCTGGGGGCACCGGGGAGCTGTTTTTT.

V usage is TRBV5-4 and J usage is TRBJ2-2, with D perhaps TRBD2 (5 bases). Trimming stripped 3 bases from V and 6 bases from J, with 9 bases between. The length of the CDR3 is 13 residues. Germline loops: CDR1 SGHNT, CDR2 YYREEE (reference sequence). In DNA, the CDR3 is TGTGCCAGCAGCTCTTCTAGCCCCGGGGAGCTGTTTTTT. Protein sequence: CASSSSSPGELFF.